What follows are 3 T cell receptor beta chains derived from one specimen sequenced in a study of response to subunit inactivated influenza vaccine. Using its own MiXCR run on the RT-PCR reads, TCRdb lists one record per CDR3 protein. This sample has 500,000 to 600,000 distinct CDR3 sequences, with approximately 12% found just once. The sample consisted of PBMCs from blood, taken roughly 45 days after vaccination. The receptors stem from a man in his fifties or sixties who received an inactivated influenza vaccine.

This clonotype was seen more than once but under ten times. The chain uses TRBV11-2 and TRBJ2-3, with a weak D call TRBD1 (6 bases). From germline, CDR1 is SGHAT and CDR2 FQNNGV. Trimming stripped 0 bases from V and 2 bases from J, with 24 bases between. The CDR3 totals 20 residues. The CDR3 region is CASSLENAANLRGYTDTQYF. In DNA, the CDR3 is TGTGCCAGCAGCTTAGAAAACGCCGCAAATCTCAGGGGTTACACAGATACGCAGTATTTT.

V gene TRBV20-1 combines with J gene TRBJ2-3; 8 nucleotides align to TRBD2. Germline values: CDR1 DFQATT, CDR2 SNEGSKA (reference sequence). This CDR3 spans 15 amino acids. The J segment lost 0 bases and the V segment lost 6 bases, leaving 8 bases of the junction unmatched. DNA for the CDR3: TGCAGTGCCCCCAAAGGACTAGCTAGCACAGATACGCAGTATTTT. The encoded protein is CSAPKGLASTDTQYF.

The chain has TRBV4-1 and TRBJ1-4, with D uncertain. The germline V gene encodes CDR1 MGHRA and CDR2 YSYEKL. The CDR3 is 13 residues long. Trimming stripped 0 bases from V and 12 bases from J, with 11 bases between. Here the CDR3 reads CASSQDRGRQLFF. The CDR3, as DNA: TGCGCCAGCAGCCAAGATCGGGGAAGGCAACTGTTTTTT.